This is a list of T cell receptor beta chains from one sample in a study of tumor-infiltrating lymphocytes in primary liver carcinoma. TCRdb fed the multiplex PCR reads into MiXCR, producing one record per CDR3 protein. The sample has 50,000 to 70,000 distinct CDR3 sequences, less than 75% seen once. Sequencing was carried out using liver tumor tissue from sampling region 2. Source of these receptors: a man in his forties or fifties with primary liver carcinoma and hepatitis B virus infection. CDR3s include the opening cysteine and the closing phenylalanine or tryptophan. Each record gives: clone size, J gene, D gene, V gene, CDR3 protein, CDR3 DNA. The D gene is left open where the match is weak. Clone size is stated in some rows and not others, as once, few, many or a class when expanded.

>few|TRBJ2-3|TRBD1|TRBV7-8
CASTLKGAQNTDTQCF
TGTGCCAGCACCCTCAAGGGGGCGCAAAACACAGATACGCAGTGTTTT
>.|TRBJ2-1|.|TRBV29-1
CSAADPKGVFNEQFF
TGCAGCGCTGCCGACCCAAAGGGCGTCTTCAATGAGCAGTTCTTC
>.|TRBJ2-7|TRBD1|TRBV6-6
CASNFPPTGAAEQYF
TGTGCCAGCAATTTCCCCCCGACAGGGGCGGCCGAGCAGTACTTC
>.|TRBJ2-2|.|TRBV6-1
CASRDGIARTGELFF
TGTGCCAGCAGAGACGGGATAGCTAGAACCGGTGAGCTGTTTTTT
>many|TRBJ2-5|.|TRBV10-3
CAIRTAPGETQYF
TGTGCCATCAGAACTGCCCCAGGGGAGACCCAGTACTTC
>.|TRBJ2-2|TRBD2|TRBV10-3
CAIRERDDIGEPFF
TGTGCCATCAGAGAGCGGGACGACATCGGGGAGCCGTTTTTT
>.|TRBJ2-3|TRBD2|TRBV29-1
CSVGGKAGGHADTQYF
TGCAGCGTCGGTGGAAAAGCGGGAGGGCACGCAGATACGCAGTATTTT
>.|TRBJ2-3|.|TRBV28
CSSSPAGQGSSTDTQYF
TGTTCCAGCAGTCCAGCCGGCCAGGGGAGCAGCACGGATACGCAGTATTTT
>.|TRBJ2-2|TRBD1|TRBV29-1
CSARTGGTGEPFF
TGCAGCGCCAGGACAGGGGGCACCGGGGAGCCATTTTTT
>.|TRBJ1-2|.|TRBV12-3/TRBV12-4
CPSSLVVGYGYIF
TGTCCCAGCAGTTTAGTCGTCGGCTATGGCTACATCTTC
>many|TRBJ1-6|TRBD1|TRBV6-6
CASSYSDRGLGSPLHF
TGTGCCAGCAGTTACTCCGACAGGGGACTCGGTTCACCCCTCCACTTT
>once|TRBJ2-3|.|TRBV6-5
CAYQSSTHTQYF
TGTGCCTACCAGTCTAGCACACATACGCAGTATTTT
>few|TRBJ2-5|TRBD1|TRBV29-1
CSDEGDRGRSETQYF
TGCAGTGATGAAGGGGACAGGGGGCGGTCAGAGACCCAGTACTTC
>.|TRBJ2-5|.|TRBV11-2
CASQTPGGGKETQNF
TGTGCCAGCCAAACTCCTGGTGGGGGGAAAGAGACCCAAAACTTC
>.|TRBJ2-3|.|TRBV4-3
CASSQEGGNTQYF
TGTGCCAGCAGCCAAGAAGGTGGTAATACGCAGTATTTT
>few|TRBJ2-5|.|TRBV4-1
CASSPGRGGEIQYF
TGCGCCAGCAGCCCGGGACGAGGTGGGGAGATCCAGTACTTC
>.|TRBJ2-7|.|TRBV12-3/TRBV12-4
CASSEYGPQGGQYF
TGTGCCAGCAGTGAGTACGGGCCACAAGGCGGGCAGTACTTC
>many|TRBJ1-1|TRBD1|TRBV5-1
CASSFFGGTGVRGTEAFF
TGCGCCAGCAGCTTTTTCGGTGGGACAGGGGTTCGGGGCACTGAAGCTTTCTTT
>many|TRBJ2-5|.|TRBV12-3/TRBV12-4
CASSSERTGETQYF
TGTGCCAGCAGTTCAGAGCGTACCGGGGAGACCCAGTACTTC
>few|TRBJ1-1|.|TRBV12-3/TRBV12-4
CASSLAPPGLGTEAFF
TGTGCCAGCAGTTTAGCACCGCCCGGGCTCGGCACTGAAGCTTTCTTT
>.|TRBJ2-1|TRBD1|TRBV5-5
CTSSIGQGSYNEQFF
TGTACCAGCAGCATTGGACAGGGTTCCTACAATGAACAGTTCTTC
>.|TRBJ2-1|.|TRBV12-3/TRBV12-4
CANSITGTSDEQFF
TGTGCCAACAGTATTACCGGGACTTCCGATGAGCAGTTCTTC
>.|TRBJ2-5|TRBD2|TRBV11-2
CASVQTPGGGKNTQYF
TGTGCCAGCGTCCAAACTCCTGGCGGGGGGAAAAATACCCAGTACTTC
>once|TRBJ2-7|TRBD2|TRBV6-1
CTSSPPGLAGDGEQYF
TGTACCAGCAGTCCCCCGGGACTAGCGGGAGACGGCGAGCAGTACTTC
>.|TRBJ2-2|.|TRBV7-9
CASSLLLRGWTGEPFF
TGTGCCAGCAGCTTACTTCTTCGGGGTTGGACCGGGGAGCCGTTTTTT
>few|TRBJ2-3|TRBD2|TRBV4-2
CASSQVALLAGATETQYF
TGTGCCAGCAGTCAAGTGGCGCTCCTAGCGGGAGCGACAGAAACGCAGTATTTT
>.|TRBJ2-1|TRBD2|TRBV4-3
CASSQDLAGASYDELFF
TGCGCCAGCAGCCAGGACCTAGCGGGAGCTTCCTACGATGAGCTGTTCTTC
>.|TRBJ2-1|TRBD2|TRBV4-2
CACSHASSGLHEQFF
TGTGCCTGCAGCCATGCGTCTAGCGGGCTACATGAGCAGTTCTTC
>.|TRBJ2-5|TRBD1|TRBV5-4
CASGSDRGQETRYF
TGTGCCAGCGGCTCAGACAGGGGTCAAGAGACCCGGTACTTC
>few|TRBJ1-1|TRBD1|TRBV5-1
CASSSDRGVGTEAFF
TGCGCCAGCAGCTCTGACAGGGGAGTGGGGACTGAAGCTTTCTTT
>.|TRBJ1-5|.|TRBV4-1
CVSSQDSTGGHNQPQHF
TGCGTCAGCAGCCAAGATTCAACAGGTGGCCACAATCAACCCCAGCATTTT
>.|TRBJ2-3|.|TRBV10-3
CTISEHEGDQPQYF
TGTACCATCAGTGAGCATGAGGGCGATCAGCCCCAGTATTTT
>many|TRBJ2-7|.|TRBV6-1
CASSEWVFYEQYF
TGTGCCAGCAGTGAATGGGTTTTCTACGAGCAGTACTTC
>once|TRBJ2-7|.|TRBV12-3/TRBV12-4
CASSLVGRPFEQYF
TGTGCCAGCAGTTTAGTAGGCAGACCATTCGAGCAGTACTTC
>.|TRBJ1-2|TRBD1|TRBV12-3/TRBV12-4
CASILGTGPYGCTF
TGTGCCAGCATTCTCGGGACAGGGCCCTATGGCTGCACCTTC
>.|TRBJ1-2|.|TRBV4-2
CASSQWGAGVYGYTF
TGTGCCAGCAGCCAATGGGGGGCCGGGGTCTATGGCTACACCTTC
>once|TRBJ2-5|.|TRBV10-2
CATAMPQGKIQYF
TGCGCCACCGCAATGCCCCAGGGGAAGATCCAGTACTTC
>.|TRBJ1-1|.|TRBV19
CTSRTDSNTEAFF
TGTACCAGTAGGACAGACTCGAACACTGAAGCTTTCTTT
>many|TRBJ2-5|TRBD2|TRBV11-2
CASMKGTSLQETQYF
TGTGCCAGCATGAAAGGGACTAGCCTACAAGAGACCCAGTACTTC
>.|TRBJ2-7|TRBD2|TRBV29-1
CSVHGTSGESYELYF
TGCAGCGTACACGGGACTAGCGGGGAGTCCTACGAGCTGTACTTC
>once|TRBJ1-1|TRBD1|TRBV6-2/TRBV6-3
CANRGRGGKAFF
TGTGCCAACAGGGGGAGGGGGGGTAAAGCTTTCTTT
>.|TRBJ2-1|TRBD2|TRBV6-6
CAGSLAGASNEQFF
TGTGCCGGCAGTTTAGCGGGAGCTTCAAATGAGCAGTTCTTC
>once|TRBJ2-2|.|TRBV6-1
CASRPIRGVTGELFF
TGTGCCAGCAGACCGATTCGGGGAGTCACCGGGGAGCTGTTTTTT
>few|TRBJ1-5|.|TRBV2
CASRARGRDNQPQHF
TGTGCCAGCAGGGCCAGGGGCAGGGACAATCAGCCCCAGCATTTT
>.|TRBJ2-1|TRBD2|TRBV6-2/TRBV6-3
CARSYLTGTSGSWDEQSF
TGTGCCAGAAGTTACCTCACCGGGACTAGCGGGAGTTGGGATGAGCAGTCCTTC